The 26 T cell receptor beta chains presented below share a single source sample, sequenced in a study of OX40 agonist ivuxolimab in advanced cancers. Sequencing used immunoSEQ multiplex PCR; TCRdb keeps in-frame clones, though not all of them. The sample records 55,000 to 80,000 clones, over 70% being singletons. Sequences were derived from CD4+ or CD8+ T cells sorted from blood, sampled in a trial of the OX40 agonist ivuxolimab. Receptors originate from an adult with an advanced solid tumor such as melanoma, head and neck, liver or kidney cancer.

In its sample, this clone was seen once. J is TRBJ1-1 and V is TRBV9; no firm D call. Germline V lookup: CDR1 SGDLS, CDR2 YYNGEE. The V end lost 0 bases, the J end lost 0 bases, and 6 bases lay between the germline ends. The CDR3 sequence is 14 residues long. The CDR3 DNA is TGTGCCAGCAGCGTAGCCGGATTGAACACTGAAGCTTTCTTT. Protein sequence: CASSVAGLNTEAFF.

V gene TRBV14 combines with J gene TRBJ2-1; D ambiguous. V shed 1 base and J shed 7 bases, with 14 bases lying between them. Germline CDR1 is SGHDN and CDR2 is FVKESK. This CDR3 region has 15 residues. CDR3 residues: CASSQGGARRNEQFF. Here the CDR3 DNA reads TGTGCCAGCAGCCAAGGCGGCGCGCGCCGGAATGAGCAGTTCTTC.

This clone was seen only once. The rearrangement joins TRBV5-1 to TRBJ1-2; 8 bases are a match to TRBD1. Unmatched junction bases numbered 5, after V lost 2 bases and J lost 8 bases. Germline V CDR1 and CDR2: SGHRS, YFSETQ. The CDR3 is 13 amino acids. The CDR3 DNA follows: TGCGCCAGCAGCTTCAGGGGGCAGGGCGGCTACACCTTC. This encodes CASSFRGQGGYTF.

This clone has just one count. This rearrangement joins TRBV27 to TRBJ2-7; 10 nucleotides agree with TRBD1. From germline, CDR1 is MNHEY and CDR2 SMNVEV (reference sequence). The CDR3 loop spans 13 amino acids. The trim removed 6 bases at V and 6 bases at J, leaving 5 bases unmatched. The CDR3 DNA follows: TGTGCCAGCAGGGGACAGGGGTTCTTCGAGCAGTACTTC. It translates to CASRGQGFFEQYF.

In this sample, this clone turned up once. The chain recombines TRBV5-6 with TRBJ2-2; tentative D call: TRBD1 (5 bases). The V end lost 4 bases, the J end lost 7 bases, and 17 bases lay between the germline ends. Germline lookup yields CDR1 SGHDT and CDR2 YYEEEE. CDR3 size: 15 residues. DNA of the CDR3: TGTGCCAGCAGCCACTACAGGAAAGGTGGCGGGGAGCTGTTTTTT. This encodes CASSHYRKGGGELFF.

The V call is TRBV10-3, the J call TRBJ1-1; D gene ambiguous. CDR1 ENHRY and CDR2 SYGVKD come from the germline V gene. CDR3 length equals 13 residues. V was cut by 9 bases and J by 0 bases, with 11 bases left in between. The CDR3 DNA follows: TGTGCCATTTCCCTCGGCCTGAACACTGAAGCTTTCTTT. It codes for CAISLGLNTEAFF.

The J gene is TRBJ2-5, the V gene TRBV7-2; a weak D match, TRBD2 (5 bases). V was cut by 1 base and J by 4 bases, with 10 bases left in between. The germline CDR1 and CDR2 sequences are SGHTA and FQGNSA. The CDR3 runs 14 residues. CDR3 sequence reads: CASSLGSSRETQYF. The CDR3 bases are TGTGCCAGCAGCTTAGGGTCTAGCAGAGAGACCCAGTACTTC.

Details on this clone: The sample holds other DNA sequences that translate to the same CDR3. This chain joins TRBV9 and TRBJ2-3; D is uncertain. CDR3 length: 13 amino acids. The V end was cut by 0 bases, the J end by 1 base, with 3 bases between. CDR1 is SGDLS, CDR2 YYNGEE, per germline. The CDR3: CASSVGGTDTQYF. In DNA form, the CDR3 reads TGTGCCAGCAGCGTAGGTGGCACAGATACGCAGTATTTT.

This clone has just one count. The rearrangement links TRBV28 to TRBJ1-3; D is uncertain. The CDR3 spans 20 residues. Germline lookup yields CDR1 MDHEN and CDR2 SYDVKM. V lost 5 bases and J lost 0, with 26 bases in between. This CDR3 reads CASSPTLNWGGQSSGNTIYF. The CDR3 DNA follows: TGTGCCAGCAGTCCCACCCTGAATTGGGGAGGTCAGTCCTCTGGAAACACCATATATTTT.

The V and J genes are TRBV4-3 and TRBJ1-2; maybe TRBD1 (5 bases). The germline V gene has CDR1 LGHNA and CDR2 YSLEER. V was trimmed by 0 bases and J by 2 bases, leaving 22 bases between them. CDR3 length equals 19 residues. For the CDR3, the DNA is TGCGCCAGCAGCCAAGATCCCCTACCCGCTCGGGGGACGAACTATGGCTACACCTTC. It translates to CASSQDPLPARGTNYGYTF.

The chain employs TRBV2 and TRBJ1-5, with a possible D match to TRBD1 (5 bases). Trimming took 4 bases from V and 0 from J, leaving 10 bases between them. This CDR3 comprises 15 residues. Per germline, CDR1 SNHLY and CDR2 FYNNEI. The CDR3 spells CASSVRQISNQPQHF. The CDR3 DNA reads as TGTGCCAGCAGTGTCCGACAGATTAGCAATCAGCCCCAGCATTTT.

The gene calls are TRBV19 and TRBJ2-7; 7 bases are a match to TRBD1. The CDR3 is 13 residues long. CDR1 is LNHDA and CDR2 is SQIVND in the germline V gene (reference sequence). Trimming took 5 bases from V and 3 from J; bases not matched to a gene: 4. The CDR3 loop is CASSPGTDYEQYF. In DNA form, the CDR3 reads TGTGCCAGTAGTCCCGGGACAGACTACGAGCAGTACTTC. Based on the CDR3 plus reference TRBV19 and TRBJ2-7, the full variable domain is DGGITQSPKYLFRKEGQNVTLSCEQNLNHDAMYWYRQDPGQGLRLIYYSQIVNDFQKGDIAEGYSVSREKKESFPLTVTSAQKNPTAFYLCASSPGTDYEQYFGPGTRLTVT.

This rearrangement joins TRBV6-5 to TRBJ1-6, with 7 bases fitting TRBD1. This CDR3 is 13 amino acids long. Trimming removed 5 bases from V and 10 bases from J; junction bases left unmatched: 5. Per the germline V gene, CDR1 is MNHEY and CDR2 is SVGAGI. This CDR3 is CASSRQGKSPLHF. The CDR3 DNA is TGTGCCAGCAGTCGACAGGGAAAGTCACCCCTCCACTTT.

The rearrangement links TRBV11-3 to TRBJ2-1; D assignment may be TRBD1 or TRBD2 (5 bases each). This CDR3 spans 15 amino acids. V lost 1 base to trimming and J lost 8 bases, with 15 bases between them. Looked up from germline, CDR1 is SGHNT and CDR2 is YENEEA. CDR3 loop: CASSLGGIREDEQFF. The CDR3 DNA reads as TGTGCCAGCAGCTTAGGGGGGATTCGTGAGGATGAGCAGTTCTTC.

The CDR3 protein is CASSNRPYEQYV. The CDR3 DNA is TGTGCCAGCAGCAACCGACCCTACGAGCAGTACGTC. V and J are TRBV7-9 and TRBJ2-7; D call uncertain. V lost 5 bases and J 2 bases, leaving 7 bases between the germline ends. Per germline, CDR1 SEHNR and CDR2 FQNEAQ (reference sequence). This CDR3 has 12 amino acids.

The chain combines TRBV2 with TRBJ1-5, with D perhaps TRBD1 (6 bases). The V gene lost 5 bases and the J gene lost 7 bases, with 15 bases spanning the gap. Germline CDR1 and CDR2: SNHLY and FYNNEI. This CDR3 has 14 residues. The CDR3 here is CASSLRQVNQPQHF. The CDR3, as DNA: TGTGCCAGCAGTTTAAGACAGGTCAACCAGCCCCAGCATTTT.

The chain links TRBV10-3 to TRBJ2-1; 13 bases map to TRBD2. The V segment lost 5 bases and the J segment 5 bases; nucleotides outside the gene matches: 3. In germline, CDR1 is ENHRY, CDR2 SYGVKD. This CDR3 spans 15 amino acids. The CDR3 here is CAISLGLAGDNEQFF. Here the CDR3 DNA reads TGTGCCATCAGTCTTGGACTAGCGGGGGACAATGAGCAGTTCTTC.

This clone was seen a few times. This chain connects TRBV18 to TRBJ2-5; D unresolved. The CDR3 covers 13 residues. The germline V and J ends were trimmed by 4 bases and 1 base, with 7 bases remaining between them. Germline CDR1 reads KGHSH; CDR2 reads LQKENI. The CDR3 protein is CASSLSVQETQYF. The CDR3 DNA follows: TGTGCCAGCTCACTGTCAGTCCAAGAGACCCAGTACTTC.

The rearrangement uses TRBV11-2 and TRBJ2-3; 14 bases align to TRBD2. The V and J ends lost 5 bases and 5 bases, in that order; junction bases with no gene match: 6. The CDR3 loop spans 16 amino acids. Per germline, CDR1 SGHAT and CDR2 FQNNGV. The CDR3 nucleotides are TGTGCCAGCAGCCCCGGGACTAGCGGGAGTAGAGATACGCAGTATTTT. It specifies CASSPGTSGSRDTQYF. The whole variable domain, remainder taken from reference TRBV11-2 and TRBJ2-3, is EAGVAQSPRYKIIEKRQSVAFWCNPISGHATLYWYQQILGQGPKLLIQFQNNGVVDDSQLPKDRFSAERLKGVDSTLKIQPAKLEDSAVYLCASSPGTSGSRDTQYFGPGTRLTVL.

The J gene is TRBJ1-1, the V gene TRBV29-1, with 7 positions matching TRBD1. The CDR3 is made up of 16 amino acids. J was trimmed by 3 bases and V by 2 bases; bases with no gene match: 12. Germline V CDR1 and CDR2: SQVTM, ANQGSEA. The chain's CDR3 is CSVETGEGYSDTEAFF. CDR3 nucleotide sequence: TGCAGCGTTGAAACAGGGGAAGGTTACTCGGACACTGAAGCTTTCTTT.

The rearrangement joins TRBV4-3 to TRBJ2-3; D ambiguous. CDR1 is LGHNA, CDR2 YSLEER, per germline. This CDR3 region has 15 residues. Between the trimmed V and J ends, which lost 1 base and 6 bases, there was a span of 14 bases. As DNA, the CDR3 is TGCGCCAGCAGCCAAGGGGGATCCCCCGGGGATACGCAGTATTTT. Translated: CASSQGGSPGDTQYF.

The chain carries TRBV25-1 and TRBJ2-3; TRBD1 agrees at 9 bases. V lost 8 bases and J lost 3; bases outside the gene matches: 6. CDR1 MGHDK and CDR2 SYGVNS come from the germline V gene. CDR3 size: 14 residues. The CDR3 region is CASARQGETDTQYF. The CDR3 nucleotides are TGTGCCAGCGCCCGACAGGGGGAGACAGATACGCAGTATTTT.

The chain joins TRBV6-1 to TRBJ1-2; 7 bases fit TRBD1. V was clipped by 6 bases and J by 7 bases; unmatched bases: 11. The CDR3 is made up of 14 amino acids. Per the germline V gene, CDR1 is MNHNS and CDR2 is SASEGT. The CDR3 DNA reads TGTGCCAGCAGGGAAACCTACAGGGGTATTGGCTACACCTTC. Encoded protein: CASRETYRGIGYTF.

The V call is TRBV10-3, the J call TRBJ2-7; no firm D call. The ends were cut back, 6 bases at V and 0 bases at J, with 12 bases in the middle. The CDR3 spans 14 residues. In germline, CDR1 is ENHRY, CDR2 SYGVKD. CDR3 sequence reads: CAIRVDQNSYEQYF. CDR3 DNA sequence: TGTGCCATCAGGGTTGACCAAAACTCCTACGAGCAGTACTTC.

A few counts support this clone. This chain links TRBV9 with TRBJ1-5; tentative D call: TRBD1 (6 bases). This CDR3 comprises 15 residues. The germline CDR1 and CDR2 sequences are SGDLS and YYNGEE. V was trimmed by 3 bases and J by 2 bases, leaving 12 bases between them. In nucleotides, the CDR3 is TGTGCCAGCAGCGAGGGGGTTCTTGGCAATCAGCCCCAGCATTTT. Its protein product is CASSEGVLGNQPQHF.

CDR3 nucleotide sequence: TGTGCCAGCAGCTTAGCGACGGGACTAAAAAGCAAATACGAGCAGTACTTC. This gives the protein CASSLATGLKSKYEQYF. V and J are TRBV11-2 and TRBJ2-7, with TRBD2 identical over 7 bases. CDR1 and CDR2 from the germline V gene are SGHAT and FQNNGV. This CDR3 region has 17 residues. V lost 1 base and J lost 4; bases outside the gene matches: 13.